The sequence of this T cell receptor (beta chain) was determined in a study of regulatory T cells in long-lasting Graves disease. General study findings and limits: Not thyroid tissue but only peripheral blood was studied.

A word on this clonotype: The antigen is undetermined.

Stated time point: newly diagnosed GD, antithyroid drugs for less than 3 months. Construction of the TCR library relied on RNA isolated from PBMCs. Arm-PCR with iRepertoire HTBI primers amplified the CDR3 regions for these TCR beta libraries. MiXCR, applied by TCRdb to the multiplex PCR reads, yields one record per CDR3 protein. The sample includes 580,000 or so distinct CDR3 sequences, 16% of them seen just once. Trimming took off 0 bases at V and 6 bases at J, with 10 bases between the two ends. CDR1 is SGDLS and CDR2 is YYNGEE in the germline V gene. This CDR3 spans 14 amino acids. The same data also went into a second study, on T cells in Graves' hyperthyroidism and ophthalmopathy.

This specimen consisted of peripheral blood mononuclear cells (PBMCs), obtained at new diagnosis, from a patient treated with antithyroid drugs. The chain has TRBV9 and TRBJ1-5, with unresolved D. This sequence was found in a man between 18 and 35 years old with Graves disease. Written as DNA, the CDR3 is TGTGCCAGCAGCGTAGGGGGTGGTAGTCAGCCCCAGCATTTT. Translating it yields CASSVGGGSQPQHF. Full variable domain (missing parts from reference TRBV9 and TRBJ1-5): DSGVTQTPKHLITATGQRVTLRCSPRSGDLSVYWYQQSLDQGLQFLIQYYNGEERAKGNILERFSAQQFPDLHSELNLSSLELGDSALYFCASSVGGGSQPQHFGDGTRLSIL.